This T cell receptor beta chain was retrieved from a study of blood T cell repertoires in COVID-19. Study context: Specimens from acute and convalescent COVID-19 originated in the United States, Italy and Spain.

Under the authors' procedure: It was from reference gene primer amplification that nucleated cell counts were estimated. Sequencing was performed with immunoSEQ multiplex PCR; in TCRdb, only in-frame clones are kept and a portion is missing. V, J and clone size are those of that table, while D and trimming were read from the DNA. Found here are over 200,000 clones, less than 85% of them singletons; the top ten hold about 8.3%. It was during active infection that Seattle patients were enrolled and then longitudinally followed. Sequencing was performed on peripheral blood. The clonotype originates from a woman aged 80 or older with COVID-19, enrolled during active disease.

The CDR3 loop reads CASSLVVADSTDTQYF. Written as DNA, the CDR3 is TGTGCCAGCAGCTTAGTAGTTGCGGATAGCACAGATACGCAGTATTTT. The genes are TRBV7-9 and TRBJ2-3; no clear D. Looked up from germline, CDR1 is SEHNR and CDR2 is FQNEAQ (reference sequence). This CDR3 has 16 residues. V was cut by 1 base and J by 0 bases, with 11 bases left in between.